Shown below are 16 T cell receptor beta chains from a single sample sequenced in a study of blood T cell repertoires in COVID-19. The method was immunoSEQ multiplex PCR; TCRdb's version includes in-frame clones alone and lacks a portion of them. The data contain 250,000 to 400,000 clones, over 85% of them singletons. Sequencing was done on a sample of PBMCs or T cells enriched from blood (not recorded which). The source of these receptors is a man between 60 and 75 years old who had recovered from COVID-19.

This clone has a handful of counts. The rearrangement joins TRBV11-2 to TRBJ1-6; 8 nucleotides align to TRBD1. Germline V gene sequence: CDR1 SGHAT, CDR2 FQNNGV. The CDR3 has 17 amino acids. V gave up 3 bases and J gave up 0 bases; unmatched junction bases: 4. CDR3 sequence (DNA): TGTGCCAGCAGCTTGGGACAGGTTAGCTCCTATAATTCACCCCTCCACTTT. It is translated as CASSLGQVSSYNSPLHF.

This clone was picked up one time. The rearrangement uses TRBV30 and TRBJ1-2; a weak D match, TRBD1 (6 bases). V lost 0 bases, J lost 2 bases, and 10 bases lay in between. This CDR3 comprises 14 residues. Germline V gene data show CDR1 as GTSNPN and CDR2 as SVGIG (reference sequence). CDR3 nucleotides: TGTGCCTGGAGTGTGGGGCAGGGGAACTATGGCTACACCTTC. Translated, it gives CAWSVGQGNYGYTF.

The chain is built from TRBV7-6 and TRBJ1-1; 7 bases match TRBD1. This CDR3 is 15 amino acids long. Germline V lookup: CDR1 SGHVS, CDR2 FNYEAQ. With V trimmed by 5 bases and J by 0 bases, 6 bases remained unmatched. The CDR3 spells CASSPRQGMNTEAFF. For the CDR3, the DNA is TGTGCCAGCAGCCCGCGACAGGGAATGAACACTGAAGCTTTCTTT.

V gene TRBV9 combines with J gene TRBJ1-2; 8 positions agree with TRBD1. Trimming took 4 bases from V and 5 from J; bases not matched to a gene: 16. Per germline, CDR1 SGDLS and CDR2 YYNGEE. The CDR3 consists of 17 residues. The DNA for the CDR3 is TGTGCCAGCAGCCCACAGGACAGGGTCCGACAATCATATGGCTACACCTTC. It yields the protein CASSPQDRVRQSYGYTF.

The CDR3, as DNA: TGTGCCAGCAGTCCAATAGCGGGGTCGACCTACGAGCAGTACTTC. Its translation is CASSPIAGSTYEQYF. The chain combines TRBV27 with TRBJ2-7; 8 bases fit TRBD2. With 5 bases clipped from V and 2 bases from J, the junction kept 8 bases outside the gene matches. The germline CDR1 and CDR2 sequences are MNHEY and SMNVEV (reference sequence). This CDR3 is 15 amino acids long.

V usage is TRBV7-9 and J usage is TRBJ1-3; perhaps TRBD1 as D (5 bases). The CDR3 runs to 15 residues. Trimming shortened V by 8 bases and J by 4 bases, and 18 bases separated the two germline ends. The V gene's germline CDR1 is SEHNR and CDR2 FQNEAQ (reference sequence). CDR3 in amino acids: CASRIGGGSGNTIYF. The CDR3 nucleotides are TGTGCCAGCCGGATCGGGGGGGGTTCGGGAAACACCATATATTTT.

The rearrangement uses TRBV19 and TRBJ1-3; D uncertain. V was cut by 3 bases and J by 3 bases, with 15 bases left in between. The CDR3 has 16 amino acids. The germline V gene has CDR1 LNHDA and CDR2 SQIVND (reference sequence). CDR3 DNA sequence: TGTGCCAGTAGTATTCAGGCCCTCGCCCGTGGAAACACCATATATTTT. Protein sequence: CASSIQALARGNTIYF. Supplemented by reference TRBV19 and TRBJ1-3, the full variable domain reads DGGITQSPKYLFRKEGQNVTLSCEQNLNHDAMYWYRQDPGQGLRLIYYSQIVNDFQKGDIAEGYSVSREKKESFPLTVTSAQKNPTAFYLCASSIQALARGNTIYFGEGSWLTVV.

This chain joins TRBV7-9 and TRBJ2-1, with unresolved D. In germline, CDR1 is SEHNR, CDR2 FQNEAQ (reference sequence). The CDR3 contains 12 residues. V was clipped by 5 bases and J by 6 bases, with 8 bases between them. The CDR3 loop is CASSRGRNEQFF. The CDR3, as DNA: TGTGCCAGCAGCCGAGGTCGCAATGAGCAGTTCTTC.

The chain is built from TRBV4-1 and TRBJ1-5; the D is unclear. Germline values: CDR1 MGHRA, CDR2 YSYEKL. V was clipped by 0 bases and J by 7 bases, with 13 bases between them. The CDR3 totals 15 residues. CDR3 residues: CASSQDGGSLQPQHF. CDR3 in DNA: TGCGCCAGCAGCCAAGATGGCGGGTCACTCCAGCCCCAGCATTTT.

The CDR3 nucleotides read TGTGCCTGGAGTAAGTTAACCAGCACTGAAGCTTTCTTT. Encoded protein: CAWSKLTSTEAFF. The J gene is TRBJ1-1, the V gene TRBV30; D unclear. V gave up 2 bases and J gave up 4 bases, with 11 bases separating them. This CDR3 contains 13 residues. CDR1 is GTSNPN and CDR2 is SVGIG in the germline V gene (reference sequence).

This rearrangement joins TRBV10-1 to TRBJ2-2; D unclear. Germline V gene sequence: CDR1 WNHNN, CDR2 SYGVQD (reference sequence). The CDR3 consists of 14 residues. Trimming pared 2 bases from V and 2 bases from J, leaving 6 bases between. Written as DNA, the CDR3 is TGCGCCAGCAGTGAGGCCACAAACACCGGGGAGCTGTTTTTT. It translates to CASSEATNTGELFF.

The chain uses TRBV12-3 or TRBV12-4 and TRBJ2-1; D gene uncertain. V was cut by 7 bases and J by 9 bases, with 10 bases left in between. The CDR3 contains 11 residues. The CDR3 spells CASKRGVEQFF. The CDR3 region has the DNA TGTGCCAGCAAACGAGGCGTTGAGCAGTTCTTC.

This clone was counted once. The rearrangement uses TRBV6-2 or TRBV6-3 and TRBJ1-2; no clear D. The germline CDR1 and CDR2 sequences are MNHEY and SVGEGT. V was trimmed by 0 bases and J by 6 bases, leaving 8 bases between them. The CDR3 has 13 amino acids. CDR3 sequence (DNA): TGTGCCAGCAGTTACTCGTTCGGGGATGGCTACACCTTC. It codes for CASSYSFGDGYTF.

The chain recombines TRBV6-5 with TRBJ1-2; weak D call: TRBD1 (5 bases). V was pared by 0 bases and J by 6 bases, with 14 bases between. CDR3 size: 15 residues. Germline CDR1 is MNHEY and CDR2 is SVGAGI. For the CDR3, the DNA is TGTGCCAGCAGTTACTCAACGACAGTACAGCATGGCTACACCTTC. Residues: CASSYSTTVQHGYTF.

The J gene is TRBJ1-3, the V gene TRBV9, with D perhaps matching TRBD1 (5 bases). This CDR3 comprises 15 residues. The germline V gene encodes CDR1 SGDLS and CDR2 YYNGEE. Trimming cost V 0 bases and J 7 bases, with 14 bases left between them. The CDR3 protein is CASSVAGLMVNTIYF. In DNA, the CDR3 is TGTGCCAGCAGCGTAGCAGGGTTGATGGTCAACACCATATATTTT. The complete variable domain, with remaining parts taken from reference TRBV9 and TRBJ1-3, reads DSGVTQTPKHLITATGQRVTLRCSPRSGDLSVYWYQQSLDQGLQFLIQYYNGEERAKGNILERFSAQQFPDLHSELNLSSLELGDSALYFCASSVAGLMVNTIYFGEGSWLTVV.

This clone occurred a few times. The chain links TRBV9 to TRBJ2-1, with D possibly TRBD2 on 5 matching bases. Trimming removed 1 base from V and 12 bases from J, with 17 bases in between. The CDR3 totals 14 residues. Germline assignment: CDR1 SGDLS and CDR2 YYNGEE. In DNA, the CDR3 is TGTGCCAGCAGCGTACCGGACTTGGCCGGGGTGCAGTTCTTC. Protein: CASSVPDLAGVQFF.